Each of the 5 T cell receptor beta chains below was sequenced from the same sample in a study of blood T cell repertoires in COVID-19. Sequencing was performed with immunoSEQ multiplex PCR; in TCRdb, only in-frame clones are kept and a portion is missing. Here the sample spans some 510,000 clones, 85% to 90% being singletons. Specimen: PBMCs or T cells enriched from blood (not recorded which). All receptors derive from a woman aged 40 to 49 who had recovered from COVID-19.

This clone has just one count. The gene calls are TRBV11-3 and TRBJ2-4; 9 bases are shared with TRBD1. With V trimmed by 3 bases and J by 8 bases, 8 bases remained unmatched. CDR3 length: 15 amino acids. CDR1 is SGHNT, CDR2 YENEEA, per germline. The CDR3 nucleotides are TGTGCCAGCAGCTTCTCAGGGACAGGGAGGGACATTCAGTACTTC. It translates to CASSFSGTGRDIQYF. Supplemented by reference TRBV11-3 and TRBJ2-4, the full variable domain reads EAGVVQSPRYKIIEKKQPVAFWCNPISGHNTLYWYLQNLGQGPELLIRYENEEAVDDSQLPKDRFSAERLKGVDSTLKIQPAELGDSAVYLCASSFSGTGRDIQYFGAGTRLSVL.

The gene calls are TRBV2 and TRBJ2-6; 7 nucleotides align to TRBD1. Trimming removed 2 bases from V and 2 bases from J; junction bases left unmatched: 3. Germline loops: CDR1 SNHLY, CDR2 FYNNEI. This CDR3 has 16 amino acids. CDR3 region: CASSEQRGPGANVLTF. In DNA, the CDR3 is TGTGCCAGCAGTGAACAAAGGGGGCCTGGGGCCAACGTCCTGACTTTC.

V usage is TRBV27 and J usage is TRBJ2-1; unclear D gene. Per the germline V gene, CDR1 is MNHEY and CDR2 is SMNVEV (reference sequence). V lost 8 bases, J lost 4 bases, and 15 bases lay in between. The CDR3 is 14 amino acids. CDR3 bases: TGTGCCAGCTCGACTGCCTCGCCTTACAATGAGCAGTTCTTC. It translates to CASSTASPYNEQFF.

CDR3: CASSTGDQGTEAFF. CDR3 bases: TGTGCCAGCAGCACTGGCGACCAGGGCACTGAAGCTTTCTTT. The rearrangement joins TRBV11-2 to TRBJ1-1; the D gene is possibly TRBD1 (5 bases). The CDR3 sequence is 14 residues long. The germline V gene encodes CDR1 SGHAT and CDR2 FQNNGV. V lost 5 bases, J lost 4 bases, and 14 bases lay in between.

This chain links TRBV6-5 with TRBJ1-1; TRBD1 matches at 7 bases. The CDR3 covers 14 residues. Germline V gene lookup returns CDR1 MNHEY and CDR2 SVGAGI. Germline trimming cut 4 bases from V and 7 bases from J; bases unmatched to any gene: 9. Here the CDR3 reads CASSWRQGLGEAFF. The CDR3 coding sequence is TGTGCCAGCAGTTGGCGACAGGGACTAGGTGAAGCTTTCTTT.